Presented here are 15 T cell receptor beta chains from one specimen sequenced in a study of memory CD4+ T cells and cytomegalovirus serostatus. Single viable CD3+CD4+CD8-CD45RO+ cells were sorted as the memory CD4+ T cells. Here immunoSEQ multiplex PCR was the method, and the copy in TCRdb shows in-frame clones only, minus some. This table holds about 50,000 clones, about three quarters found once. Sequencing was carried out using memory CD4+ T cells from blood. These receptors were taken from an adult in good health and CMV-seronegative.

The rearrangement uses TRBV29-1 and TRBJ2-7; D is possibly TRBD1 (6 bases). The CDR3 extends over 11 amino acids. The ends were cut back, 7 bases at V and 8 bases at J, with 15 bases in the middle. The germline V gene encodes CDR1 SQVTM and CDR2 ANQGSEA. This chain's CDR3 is CSAETGAQQYF. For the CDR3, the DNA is TGCAGCGCCGAGACAGGTGCTCAGCAGTACTTC.

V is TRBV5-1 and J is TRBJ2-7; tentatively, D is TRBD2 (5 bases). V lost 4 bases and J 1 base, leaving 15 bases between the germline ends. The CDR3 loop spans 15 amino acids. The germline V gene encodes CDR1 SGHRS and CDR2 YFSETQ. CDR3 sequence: CASSPSFGGSYEQYF. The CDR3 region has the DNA TGCGCCAGCAGCCCGTCCTTTGGCGGGTCCTACGAGCAGTACTTC. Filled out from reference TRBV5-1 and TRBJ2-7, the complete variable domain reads KAGVTQTPRYLIKTRGQQVTLSCSPISGHRSVSWYQQTPGQGLQFLFEYFSETQRNKGNFPGRFSGRQFSNSRSEMNVSTLELGDSALYLCASSPSFGGSYEQYFGPGTRLTVT.

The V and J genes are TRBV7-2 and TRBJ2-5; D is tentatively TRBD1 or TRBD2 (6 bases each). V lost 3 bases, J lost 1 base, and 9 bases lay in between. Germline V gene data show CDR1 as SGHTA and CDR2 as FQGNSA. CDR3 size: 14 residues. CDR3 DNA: TGTGCCAGCAGCTTGACGGGGGCCCAAGAGACCCAGTACTTC. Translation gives CASSLTGAQETQYF.

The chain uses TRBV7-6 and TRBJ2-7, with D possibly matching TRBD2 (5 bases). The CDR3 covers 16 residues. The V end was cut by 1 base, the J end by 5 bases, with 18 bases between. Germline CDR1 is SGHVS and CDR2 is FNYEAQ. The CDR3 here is CASSLGAGIYGDEQYF. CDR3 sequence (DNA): TGTGCCAGCAGCTTAGGGGCCGGGATTTATGGCGACGAGCAGTACTTC.

The DNA for the CDR3 is TGTGCCAGCAGCCAAGATTTAGGACAGGTCGGAAGGAACACTGAAGCTTTCTTT. Encoded protein: CASSQDLGQVGRNTEAFF. The J gene is TRBJ1-1, the V gene TRBV4-2; 7 bases are shared with TRBD1. Germline CDR1 is LGHNA and CDR2 is YNFKEQ. The CDR3 is 18 residues long. V lost 0 bases and J lost 1; bases outside the gene matches: 11.

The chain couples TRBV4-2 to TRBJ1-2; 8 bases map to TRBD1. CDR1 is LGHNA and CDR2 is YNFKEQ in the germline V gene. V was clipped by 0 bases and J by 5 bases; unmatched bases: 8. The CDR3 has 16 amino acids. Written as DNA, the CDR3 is TGTGCCAGCAGCCAAGATCGGGCAGGGGGCGGGTATGGCTACACCTTC. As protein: CASSQDRAGGGYGYTF.

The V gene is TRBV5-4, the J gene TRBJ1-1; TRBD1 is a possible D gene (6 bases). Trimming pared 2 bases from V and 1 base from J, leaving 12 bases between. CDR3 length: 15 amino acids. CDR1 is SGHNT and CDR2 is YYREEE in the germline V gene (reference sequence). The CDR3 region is CASSFGGARNTEAFF. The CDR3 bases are TGTGCCAGCAGCTTCGGGGGCGCGAGGAACACTGAAGCTTTCTTT.

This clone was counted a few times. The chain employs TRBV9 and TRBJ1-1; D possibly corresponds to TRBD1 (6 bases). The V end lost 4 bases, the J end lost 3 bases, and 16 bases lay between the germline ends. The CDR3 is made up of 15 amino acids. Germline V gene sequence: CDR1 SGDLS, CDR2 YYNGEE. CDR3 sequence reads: CASSPLQGTYTEAFF. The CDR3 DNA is TGTGCCAGCAGCCCCCTCCAGGGGACATACACTGAAGCTTTCTTT.

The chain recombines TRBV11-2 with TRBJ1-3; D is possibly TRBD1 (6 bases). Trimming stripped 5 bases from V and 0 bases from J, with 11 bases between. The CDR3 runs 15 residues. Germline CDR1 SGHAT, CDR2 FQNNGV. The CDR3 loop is CASSLQGYSGNTIYF. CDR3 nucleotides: TGTGCCAGCAGCCTACAGGGCTACTCTGGAAACACCATATATTTT.

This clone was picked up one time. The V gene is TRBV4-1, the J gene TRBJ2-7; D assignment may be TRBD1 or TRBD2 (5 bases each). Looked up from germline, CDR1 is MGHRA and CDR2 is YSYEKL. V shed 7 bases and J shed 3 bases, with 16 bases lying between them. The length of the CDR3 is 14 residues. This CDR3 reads CASKEDMINYEQYF. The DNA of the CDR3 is TGCGCCAGCAAGGAGGACATGATTAACTACGAGCAGTACTTC.

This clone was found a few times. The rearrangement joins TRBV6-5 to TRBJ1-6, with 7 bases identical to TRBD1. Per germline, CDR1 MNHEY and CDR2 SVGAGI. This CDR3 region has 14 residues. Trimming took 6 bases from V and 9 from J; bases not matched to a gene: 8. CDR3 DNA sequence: TGTGCCAGCAGGAAACAGGGGTATGGTTCACCCCTCCACTTT. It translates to CASRKQGYGSPLHF.

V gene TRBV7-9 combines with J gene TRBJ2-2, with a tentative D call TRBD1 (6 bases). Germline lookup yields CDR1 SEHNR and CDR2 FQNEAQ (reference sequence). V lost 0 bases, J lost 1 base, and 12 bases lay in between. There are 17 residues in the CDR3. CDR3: CASSLAQGIGNTGELFF. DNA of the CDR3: TGTGCCAGCAGCTTAGCCCAGGGGATTGGGAACACCGGGGAGCTGTTTTTT.

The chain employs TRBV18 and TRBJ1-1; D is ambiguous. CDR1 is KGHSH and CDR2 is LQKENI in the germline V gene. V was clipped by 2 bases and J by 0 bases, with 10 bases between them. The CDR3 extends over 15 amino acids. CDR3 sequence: CASSPVPGLNTEAFF. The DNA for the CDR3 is TGTGCCAGCTCACCAGTTCCAGGATTGAACACTGAAGCTTTCTTT.

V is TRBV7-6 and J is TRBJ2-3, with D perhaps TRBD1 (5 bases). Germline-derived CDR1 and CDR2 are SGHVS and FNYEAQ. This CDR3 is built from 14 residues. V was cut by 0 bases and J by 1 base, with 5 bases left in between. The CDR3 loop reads CASSLARGTDTQYF. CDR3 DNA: TGTGCCAGCAGCTTAGCCAGGGGCACAGATACGCAGTATTTT.

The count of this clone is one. CDR3 amino acids: CASSQEGVRTDTQYF. DNA of the CDR3: TGCGCCAGCAGCCAAGAGGGGGTGCGCACAGATACGCAGTATTTT. The chain joins TRBV4-3 to TRBJ2-3, with D perhaps being TRBD1 or TRBD2 (5 bases each). The CDR3 is 15 residues long. V lost 0 bases, J lost 1 base, and 8 bases lay in between. Germline loops: CDR1 LGHNA, CDR2 YSLEER.